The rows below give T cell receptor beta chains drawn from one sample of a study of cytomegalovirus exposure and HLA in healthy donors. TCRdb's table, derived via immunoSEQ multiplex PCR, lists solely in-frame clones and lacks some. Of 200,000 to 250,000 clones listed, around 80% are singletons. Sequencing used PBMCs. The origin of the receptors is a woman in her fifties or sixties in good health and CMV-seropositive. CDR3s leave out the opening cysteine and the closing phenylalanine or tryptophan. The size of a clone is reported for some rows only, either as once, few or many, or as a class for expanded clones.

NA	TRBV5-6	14	ASSPHPTSGKETQY
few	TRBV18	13	ASSPSADRVTEAF
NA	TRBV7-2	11	ASSLGANQPQH
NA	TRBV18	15	ASSPSSGGSSYNEQF
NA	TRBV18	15	ASSPNLGTSGGNEQF
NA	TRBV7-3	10	ASSLGGTEQY
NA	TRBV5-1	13	ASSEEGFPSGELF
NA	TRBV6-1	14	ASSAKDKQGSDTQY
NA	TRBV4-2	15	ASSQDRSLAGSDTQY
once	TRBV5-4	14	ASSLGTGGSTYEQY
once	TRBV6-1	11	ASTERGDQPQH
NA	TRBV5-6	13	ASSFWGARTGELF
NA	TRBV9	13	ASSVDPGTTGEAF
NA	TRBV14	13	ASSQERSSGEKLF
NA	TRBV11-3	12	ASSFGGEGYGYT
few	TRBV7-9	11	ASSGFTGLGYT
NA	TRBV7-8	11	ASSSQSTGELF
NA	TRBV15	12	ATSRAQISEKLF
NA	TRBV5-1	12	ASSLAAGGSGYT
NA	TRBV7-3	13	ASSTRGGADYEQY
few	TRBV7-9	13	ASSGSGRASDEQF
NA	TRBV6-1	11	ASRLTGNTEAF
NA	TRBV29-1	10	SGGQVYNEQF
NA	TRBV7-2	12	ASSPVAGANEQF
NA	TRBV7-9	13	ASSPGQGAGNIQY
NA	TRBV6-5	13	ASSGPRGGNTEAF
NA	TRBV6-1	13	ASSEASAGLGEQY
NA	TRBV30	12	AWIPVGAYGELF
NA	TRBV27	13	ASSLQAGGYETQY
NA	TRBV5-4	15	ASSLGGLAGRQETQY
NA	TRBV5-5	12	ASSLGAITDTQY
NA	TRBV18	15	ASSPQNNHINTGELF
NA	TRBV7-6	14	ASSLRNGDRTDTQY
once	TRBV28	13	ASGGTGVGQETQY
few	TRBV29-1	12	SVAGTASNEKLF
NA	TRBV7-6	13	ASSLGGTPYNEQF
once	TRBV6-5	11	ASSATGGEKLF
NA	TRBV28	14	ASSLNRAPSNQPQH
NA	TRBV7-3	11	ASMQGVAYGYT
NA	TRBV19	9	ASSALYGYT
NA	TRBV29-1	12	SVTGLTWNTEAF
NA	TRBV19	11	ASIRRGTTEAF
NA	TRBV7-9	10	ASSHGRDTQY
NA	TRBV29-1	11	SVGDRANEKLF
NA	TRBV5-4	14	ASSSVPGQSTGELF
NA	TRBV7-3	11	ASSPRDGGEQF
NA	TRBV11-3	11	ASSLTGNSPLH
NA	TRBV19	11	ASQTGFGGELF
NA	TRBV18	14	ASSPQLAIPTDTQY
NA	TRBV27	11	ASSNLMRSEAF
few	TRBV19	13	ASSKLRDSTYEQY
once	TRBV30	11	AWSASGADTQY
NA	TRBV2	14	ASSEGVAGGRETQY
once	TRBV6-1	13	ASTEGASSYNEQF